Each of the 11 T cell receptor beta chains below was sequenced from the same sample in a study of T cell repertoires in cytomegalovirus infection. For these TCRs, the target antigens are not known. MiXCR was run by TCRdb on the reads, yielding one entry per CDR3 protein. The table records around 900,000 distinct CDR3 sequences, roughly a third of them present only once. The sample was cultured CD8+ T cells from PBMCs, taken from culture after CMV antigen stimulation. These receptors originate from a human donor in good health (CMV status not recorded). Some clones in this sample may be carry-over from other donors' samples.

V and J are TRBV9 and TRBJ2-3, with TRBD2 identical over 13 bases. V was clipped by 0 bases and J by 5 bases; unmatched bases: 15. CDR3 length: 20 residues. From germline, CDR1 is SGDLS and CDR2 YYNGEE. The CDR3 coding sequence is TGTGCCAGCAGCGTAGCTCTCCCTCGACTAGCGGGGGGATTTCAAGATACGCAGTATTTT. It yields the protein CASSVALPRLAGGFQDTQYF.

This clonotype was observed a handful of times. V and J are TRBV7-9 and TRBJ2-2; D is unresolved. Germline V gene data show CDR1 as SEHNR and CDR2 as FQNEAQ (reference sequence). CDR3 length: 14 amino acids. Trimming left V 0 bases short and J 6 bases short, with 8 bases between. This CDR3 reads CASSLAGWPGELFF. The CDR3 region has the DNA TGTGCCAGCAGCTTAGCGGGGTGGCCCGGGGAGCTGTTTTTT.

This rearrangement joins TRBV20-1 to TRBJ2-2, with D perhaps being TRBD1 or TRBD2 (5 bases each). This CDR3 is built from 15 residues. V was pared by 6 bases and J by 5 bases, with 19 bases between. CDR1 and CDR2 from the germline V gene are DFQATT and SNEGSKA (reference sequence). CDR3 in amino acids: CSADPRGRETGELFF. The CDR3 DNA sequence: TGCAGTGCCGACCCCCGGGGACGGGAAACCGGGGAGCTGTTTTTT.

In this sample, this clonotype turned up a few times. The genes are TRBV6-2 or TRBV6-3 and TRBJ2-7, with D maybe TRBD1 (5 bases). V lost 0 bases and J 0 bases, leaving 15 bases between the germline ends. The CDR3 sequence is 17 residues long. Germline V gene lookup returns CDR1 MNHEY and CDR2 SVGEGT. The CDR3 loop reads CASSYSGKGRGSYEQYV. The CDR3 coding sequence is TGTGCCAGCAGTTACTCGGGAAAGGGGCGCGGCTCCTACGAGCAGTACGTC.

This clonotype was detected ten times or more. This chain uses TRBV7-3 with TRBJ2-2; 10 positions match TRBD2. With 5 bases clipped from V and 4 bases from J, the junction kept 10 bases outside the gene matches. CDR3 length: 17 residues. CDR1 and CDR2 from the germline V gene are SGHTA and FQGTGA. The CDR3 DNA reads as TGTGCCAGCAGCCAGCTGAGCGGGGGGGCCCCCACCGGGGAGCTGTTTTTT. It is translated as CASSQLSGGAPTGELFF.

V gene TRBV2 combines with J gene TRBJ2-1, with TRBD2 matching over 8 bases. From germline, CDR1 is SNHLY and CDR2 FYNNEI. J gave up 8 bases and V 9 bases, and 15 bases lay outside the gene matches. CDR3 length: 15 amino acids. For the CDR3, the DNA is TGTGCCAGTCAGACCGGGACTAGGTTTCTCGATGAGCAGTTCTTC. It yields the protein CASQTGTRFLDEQFF.

The rearrangement uses TRBV12-3 or TRBV12-4 and TRBJ2-4, with 7 nucleotides matching TRBD1. The CDR3 runs 18 residues. With V trimmed by 5 bases and J by 8 bases, 21 bases remained unmatched. The CDR3 region is CASSTFPRDSKVEDIQYF. The CDR3 region has the DNA TGTGCCAGCAGTACCTTCCCCCGGGACAGTAAAGTGGAGGACATTCAGTACTTC.

CDR3 DNA: TGTGCCAGCAGCCCGGACTACCTCTACAATGAGCAGTTCTTC. Translation gives CASSPDYLYNEQFF. The rearrangement links TRBV5-3 to TRBJ2-1, with a tentative D call TRBD2 (6 bases). TRBV5-3 is filed as an ORF, its function uncertain. Deletions cut 8 bases from V and 3 bases from J, with 15 bases between. This CDR3 spans 14 amino acids.

This clonotype has ten or more counts. The chain joins TRBV7-9 to TRBJ2-1, with 8 positions matching TRBD2. The germline V gene encodes CDR1 SEHNR and CDR2 FQNEAQ (reference sequence). This CDR3 is 18 amino acids long. With 5 bases clipped from V and 1 base from J, the junction kept 13 bases outside the gene matches. CDR3 sequence reads: CASSGDWSRGGSYNEQFF. For the CDR3, the DNA is TGTGCCAGCAGCGGAGATTGGTCCCGCGGGGGGTCCTACAATGAGCAGTTCTTC.

This clonotype was counted once. The gene calls are TRBV6-5 and TRBJ1-2; 7 nucleotides line up with TRBD1. CDR3 length equals 18 residues. CDR1 is MNHEY and CDR2 is SVGAGI in the germline V gene. Trimming took 0 bases from V and 4 from J; bases not matched to a gene: 14. The CDR3 bases are TGTGCCAGCAGTTACTCCCGGGACAGCCCCGACTACCTCTATGGCTACACCTTC. As protein: CASSYSRDSPDYLYGYTF.

The chain employs TRBV6-5 and TRBJ2-3; 7 bases match TRBD1. V shed 0 bases, J shed 5 bases, and the junction held 5 bases outside the gene matches. The germline CDR1 and CDR2 sequences are MNHEY and SVGAGI. This CDR3 is 15 amino acids long. This CDR3 is CASSYSDRVLDTQYF. Written as DNA, the CDR3 is TGTGCCAGCAGTTACTCCGACAGGGTTCTAGATACGCAGTATTTT.